This TCR beta chain was recorded in a study of shared clonotypes between healthy human individuals. Across the study: A couple of women and three men aged 18 to 49 made up the donors.

Assay used: immunoSEQ multiplex PCR; TCRdb lists only in-frame clones, some missing. The data show fewer than 1 million clones, just over 95% seen once. CD45RO-negative CD8 cells positively selected for CCR7 made up the naive population, which excluded terminally differentiated effector memory CD45RA+ cells. The count of this clone is one. Its antigen is undetermined. This CDR3 comprises 16 residues. V was shortened by 5 bases and J by 0 bases, with 14 bases between the two germline ends. Per germline, CDR1 SGHAT and CDR2 FQNNGV. Findings and limits, study-wide: In general, naive subsets displayed greater estimated richness than memory subsets did.

Input material: naive CD8+ T cells sorted from blood. The chain uses TRBV11-2 and TRBJ2-1, with D perhaps matching TRBD1 or TRBD2 (6 bases each). This TCR was recovered from a man in his thirties or forties in good health. This CDR3 is CASSGLGGSSYNEQFF. The CDR3, as DNA: TGTGCCAGCAGCGGGCTAGGGGGGAGCTCCTACAATGAGCAGTTCTTC.